This T cell receptor beta chain was obtained from a study of cytomegalovirus exposure and HLA in healthy donors. From germline, CDR1 is SNHLY and CDR2 FYNNEI. The CDR3 has 17 residues. Deletions cut 2 bases from V and 0 bases from J, with 14 bases between. 13 Jbeta primers and 60 Vbeta primers were used for the PCR. Sequencing used immunoSEQ multiplex PCR; TCRdb keeps in-frame clones, though not all of them. The table lists 95,000 to 150,000 clones, around 77% of them singletons. The chain recombines TRBV2 with TRBJ1-5; D is perhaps TRBD1 (5 bases). This TCR was sampled from a man between 18 and 29 years old in good health and CMV-seropositive. Source material: PBMCs. Here the CDR3 DNA reads TGTGCCAGCAGTGAAACTGATTGGGGGGTTAGCAATCAGCCCCAGCATTTT. This translates into CASSETDWGVSNQPQHF.